A single sample is the source of the 21 T cell receptor beta chains below, sequenced in a study of T cell responses to AZD1222 COVID-19 vaccine. Repertoires were generated with immunoSEQ multiplex PCR, while TCRdb's copy carries only in-frame clones and drops some. The repertoire holds roughly 100,000 clones, with roughly 87% as singletons. The sequences come from peripheral blood, collected on day 0 of AZD1222 vaccination. The receptor set was obtained from an adult in good health.

V is TRBV4-1 and J is TRBJ1-5, with unresolved D. With 0 bases removed from V and 6 bases from J, the gap between germline ends came to 6 bases. The CDR3 spans 13 residues. Germline CDR1 reads MGHRA; CDR2 reads YSYEKL. In DNA form, the CDR3 reads TGCGCCAGCAGCCAAGAACTTAGTCAGCCCCAGCATTTT. Its protein product is CASSQELSQPQHF.

This chain connects TRBV4-1 to TRBJ2-7; 14 bases are shared with TRBD2. Germline lookup yields CDR1 MGHRA and CDR2 YSYEKL. This CDR3 comprises 18 residues. V gave up 0 bases and J gave up 2 bases; unmatched junction bases: 6. The CDR3 here is CASSQDEGTSGRAYEQYF. For the CDR3, the DNA is TGCGCCAGCAGCCAAGATGAGGGGACTAGCGGGAGAGCCTACGAGCAGTACTTC.

The rearrangement joins TRBV12-3 or TRBV12-4 to TRBJ1-1; D not resolved. The CDR3 spans 13 residues. Trimming cost V 6 bases and J 1 base, with 9 bases left between them. CDR3 coding DNA: TGTGCCAGCAGCTCGACCGGGAACACTGAAGCTTTCTTT. Its protein is CASSSTGNTEAFF.

The gene calls are TRBV7-9 and TRBJ1-2, with D perhaps matching TRBD1 (5 bases). Germline values: CDR1 SEHNR, CDR2 FQNEAQ (reference sequence). This CDR3 has 16 residues. Trimming cost V 1 base and J 8 bases, with 20 bases left between them. The CDR3 loop is CASSLVGGSGVGGYTF. The CDR3 nucleotides are TGTGCCAGCAGCTTAGTAGGTGGTTCGGGGGTCGGAGGCTACACCTTC.

The rearrangement joins TRBV7-2 to TRBJ1-2; D possibly corresponds to TRBD1 (6 bases). The V gene lost 3 bases and the J gene lost 7 bases, with 15 bases spanning the gap. CDR1 and CDR2 from the germline V gene are SGHTA and FQGNSA. The CDR3 sequence is 14 residues long. CDR3 loop: CASSFEGRGGGYTF. The CDR3 region has the DNA TGTGCCAGCAGCTTCGAGGGAAGGGGGGGTGGCTACACCTTC.

This chain links TRBV7-9 with TRBJ1-1; 7 bases are shared with TRBD1. This CDR3 is 13 amino acids long. Looked up from germline, CDR1 is SEHNR and CDR2 is FQNEAQ (reference sequence). The V and J ends lost 5 bases and 4 bases, in that order; junction bases with no gene match: 4. CDR3 coding DNA: TGTGCCAGCAGCCGTGGACAGGTCACTGAAGCTTTCTTT. This sequence encodes CASSRGQVTEAFF.

V usage is TRBV5-4 and J usage is TRBJ2-1; D gene unclear. Germline assignment: CDR1 SGHNT and CDR2 YYREEE (reference sequence). The CDR3 runs to 14 residues. V lost 4 bases and J 5 bases, leaving 13 bases between the germline ends. CDR3: CASSPPVDHNEQFF. DNA of the CDR3: TGTGCCAGCAGCCCGCCCGTGGACCACAATGAGCAGTTCTTC.

The CDR3 here is CASSPVRGSYNSPLHF. The CDR3 nucleotides are TGTGCCAGCTCACCAGTCAGGGGATCCTATAATTCACCCCTCCACTTT. The chain couples TRBV18 to TRBJ1-6; tentative D call: TRBD1 (6 bases). V dropped 2 bases and J dropped 1 base, with 9 bases sitting between them. Per germline, CDR1 KGHSH and CDR2 LQKENI. This CDR3 has 16 residues.

The V call is TRBV5-1, the J call TRBJ1-1; 10 bases map to TRBD1. This CDR3 region has 13 residues. Per the germline V gene, CDR1 is SGHRS and CDR2 is YFSETQ. With V trimmed by 4 bases and J by 6 bases, 3 bases remained unmatched. CDR3 DNA: TGCGCCAGCAGCCCGACAGGGGGCTCTGAAGCTTTCTTT. Its protein product is CASSPTGGSEAFF. Looking up the rest from reference TRBV5-1 and TRBJ1-1 gives the full variable domain: KAGVTQTPRYLIKTRGQQVTLSCSPISGHRSVSWYQQTPGQGLQFLFEYFSETQRNKGNFPGRFSGRQFSNSRSEMNVSTLELGDSALYLCASSPTGGSEAFFGQGTRLTVV.

This clone was found a few times. The V and J genes are TRBV7-9 and TRBJ1-1, with D maybe TRBD1 (5 bases). The V end lost 0 bases, the J end lost 1 base, and 9 bases lay between the germline ends. The CDR3 spans 15 residues. Germline V gene lookup returns CDR1 SEHNR and CDR2 FQNEAQ (reference sequence). CDR3: CASSLAEGRNTEAFF. CDR3 DNA sequence: TGTGCCAGCAGCTTAGCCGAGGGGAGGAACACTGAAGCTTTCTTT. Full variable domain (missing parts from reference TRBV7-9 and TRBJ1-1): DTGVSQNPRHKITKRGQNVTFRCDPISEHNRLYWYRQTLGQGPEFLTYFQNEAQLEKSRLLSDRFSAERPKGSFSTLEIQRTEQGDSAMYLCASSLAEGRNTEAFFGQGTRLTVV.

The gene calls are TRBV4-3 and TRBJ1-1, with D uncertain. CDR3 size: 20 residues. The V and J ends lost 0 bases and 6 bases respectively, with 29 bases between them. From germline, CDR1 is LGHNA and CDR2 YSLEER. The CDR3 bases are TGCGCCAGCAGCCAAGATCTGGCTTCGCAGGTATCCCCCCGGTCCGCTGAAGCTTTCTTT. This gives the protein CASSQDLASQVSPRSAEAFF.

The chain is built from TRBV5-1 and TRBJ2-5; 8 nucleotides align to TRBD1. There are 15 residues in the CDR3. Germline assignment: CDR1 SGHRS and CDR2 YFSETQ. Trimming cost V 4 bases and J 1 base; bases outside gene matches: 6. DNA of the CDR3: TGCGCCAGCAGCCCCTTCCAGGGGGCCCAAGAGACCCAGTACTTC. It yields the protein CASSPFQGAQETQYF. Full variable domain (rest looked up from reference TRBV5-1 and TRBJ2-5): KAGVTQTPRYLIKTRGQQVTLSCSPISGHRSVSWYQQTPGQGLQFLFEYFSETQRNKGNFPGRFSGRQFSNSRSEMNVSTLELGDSALYLCASSPFQGAQETQYFGPGTRLLVL.

The chain is built from TRBV27 and TRBJ2-1; 10 bases fit TRBD1. V lost 6 bases and J lost 2; bases outside the gene matches: 10. Germline V lookup: CDR1 MNHEY, CDR2 SMNVEV (reference sequence). CDR3 size: 17 residues. The CDR3 is CASSRRQGAGTYNEQFF. CDR3 nucleotide sequence: TGTGCCAGCAGCAGAAGACAGGGGGCCGGTACCTACAATGAGCAGTTCTTC.

V gene TRBV6-2 or TRBV6-3 combines with J gene TRBJ2-7, with D perhaps matching TRBD1 (5 bases). Germline V gene lookup returns CDR1 MNHEY and CDR2 SVGEGT. Trimming pared 0 bases from V and 0 bases from J, leaving 9 bases between. The CDR3 sequence is 15 residues long. Here the CDR3 DNA reads TGTGCCAGCAGTTACTCGCGACAGAGCTCCTACGAGCAGTACTTC. Translating gives CASSYSRQSSYEQYF.

The sample holds a few counts of this clone. V gene TRBV5-1 combines with J gene TRBJ2-3; the match to TRBD2 covers 12 bases. Trimming removed 6 bases from V and 4 bases from J; junction bases left unmatched: 6. The CDR3 is 15 amino acids. CDR1 is SGHRS, CDR2 YFSETQ, per germline. The CDR3 region has the DNA TGCGCCAGCACCCAACCTAGCGGGGGGGCAGATACGCAGTATTTT. It translates to CASTQPSGGADTQYF.

This clone showed up just once. This chain connects TRBV11-3 to TRBJ2-5; no reliable D call. Deletions cut 5 bases from V and 4 bases from J, with 8 bases between. This CDR3 is 12 amino acids long. The germline CDR1 and CDR2 sequences are SGHNT and YENEEA. CDR3 in amino acids: CASSLNPETQYF. CDR3 in DNA: TGTGCCAGCAGCCTTAACCCAGAGACCCAGTACTTC.

The chain recombines TRBV20-1 with TRBJ2-5; D unclear. V was cut by 3 bases and J by 2 bases, with 10 bases left in between. The CDR3 contains 13 residues. Germline assignment: CDR1 DFQATT and CDR2 SNEGSKA (reference sequence). The CDR3 coding sequence is TGCAGTGCTAGTAGCCACACTCAAGAGACCCAGTACTTC. This translates into CSASSHTQETQYF.

This sequence joins TRBV6-6 and TRBJ1-5, with D tentatively TRBD1 (6 bases). Trimming took 5 bases from V and 0 from J, leaving 20 bases between them. The CDR3 has 18 residues. The germline V gene has CDR1 MNHNY and CDR2 SVGAGI (reference sequence). The CDR3 spells CASSLRDTRLYSNQPQHF. The CDR3 DNA is TGTGCCAGCAGTCTCCGGGACACCCGCCTGTATAGCAATCAGCCCCAGCATTTT.

The V and J genes are TRBV7-9 and TRBJ1-6; 7 bases fit TRBD1. CDR1 is SEHNR and CDR2 is FQNEAQ in the germline V gene (reference sequence). The J segment lost 8 bases and the V segment lost 4 bases, leaving 2 bases of the junction unmatched. CDR3 length: 13 residues. CDR3 in amino acids: CASSSQGDSPLHF. The CDR3 bases are TGTGCCAGCAGCTCCCAGGGGGATTCACCCCTCCACTTT. Complete variable domain (other parts from reference TRBV7-9 and TRBJ1-6): DTGVSQNPRHKITKRGQNVTFRCDPISEHNRLYWYRQTLGQGPEFLTYFQNEAQLEKSRLLSDRFSAERPKGSFSTLEIQRTEQGDSAMYLCASSSQGDSPLHFGNGTRLTVT.

This sequence joins TRBV4-3 and TRBJ2-2; 9 bases align to TRBD1. CDR1 and CDR2 (germline): LGHNA, YSLEER. After removal of 4 bases from V and 5 bases from J, the junction contained 5 bases not matched to a gene. The CDR3 sequence is 15 residues long. CDR3 DNA: TGCGCCAGCAGCCCCCGAGACAGGGGGACCGGGGAGCTGTTTTTT. Its translation: CASSPRDRGTGELFF.

V gene TRBV7-3 combines with J gene TRBJ1-2, with 7 nucleotides matching TRBD1. The V segment lost 5 bases and the J segment 8 bases; nucleotides outside the gene matches: 20. The CDR3 is 17 residues long. The germline V gene encodes CDR1 SGHTA and CDR2 FQGTGA. The CDR3 loop reads CASSPDGAATGRLGYTF. The DNA of the CDR3 is TGTGCCAGCAGCCCGGACGGAGCAGCGACAGGGAGGTTGGGCTACACCTTC.